This is a list of T cell receptor beta chains from one sample in a study of blood T cell repertoires in COVID-19. Clones were sequenced by immunoSEQ multiplex PCR, and TCRdb holds only the in-frame ones, with some missing. The table shows around 120,000 clones, with 85% to 90% occurring only once. Sample: peripheral blood. These receptors originate from an older woman with acute or convalescent COVID-19. The CDR3 runs from the conserved cysteine through the conserved F or W. A D gene is named only where the DNA matches it firmly. Clone size is not always given. Where it is, it says once, few, many or a class for expanded clones.

d_gene	v_gene	len	j_gene	abundance	CDR3nt	CDR3aa
TRBD1	TRBV2	13	TRBJ1-1	NA	TGTGCCAACTCGGGACAGGGAAAAACTGAAGCTTTCTTT	CANSGQGKTEAFF
TRBD1	TRBV15	14	TRBJ1-2	NA	TGTGCCACCAGCAGGTCGACAGGGTATCATGGCTACACCTTC	CATSRSTGYHGYTF
NA	TRBV11-2	16	TRBJ2-7	NA	TGTGCCAGCAGCTTCCTACGAGGACAGAGTACCTACGAGCAGTACTTC	CASSFLRGQSTYEQYF
NA	TRBV5-6	13	TRBJ2-7	NA	TGTGCCAGCAGTCCATCTGGAGCCTACGAGCAGTACTTC	CASSPSGAYEQYF
TRBD1	TRBV28	16	TRBJ1-5	few	TGTGCCAGCAGTCTCGCCTCGACAGGGAGCCGTCAGCCCCAGCATTTT	CASSLASTGSRQPQHF
TRBD2	TRBV5-4	16	TRBJ2-3	NA	TGTGCCAGCAGCCAAGGACTAGCGGGTTCCACAGATACGCAGTATTTT	CASSQGLAGSTDTQYF
TRBD2	TRBV29-1	14	TRBJ2-3	NA	TGCAGCGCCGGGAGCGGGGGGGTGTTAGATACGCAGTATTTT	CSAGSGGVLDTQYF
NA	TRBV12-3/TRBV12-4	13	TRBJ1-6	NA	TGTGCCAGCTGGAGCTCCTATAATTCACCCCTCCACTTT	CASWSSYNSPLHF
TRBD2	TRBV5-1	16	TRBJ2-1	NA	TGCGCCAGCAGCCCTGATCTGCGGGGGGGCGACAATGAGCAGTTCTTC	CASSPDLRGGDNEQFF
NA	TRBV7-8	16	TRBJ1-5	NA	TGTGCCAGCAGCGAGGGGAGGCAGGGACGCAATCAGCCCCAGCATTTT	CASSEGRQGRNQPQHF
NA	TRBV4-1	11	TRBJ1-1	once	TGCGCCAGCAGCCCGGACACTGAAGCTTTCTTT	CASSPDTEAFF
NA	TRBV6-5	16	TRBJ1-2	once	TGTGCCAGCAGTTTCAGTTTTGGCAAAGCGAACTATGGCTACACCTTC	CASSFSFGKANYGYTF
TRBD2	TRBV10-1	18	TRBJ2-3	once	TGCGCCAGCAGTGTCGGGACTAGCGGGTCGTCTAGCACAGATACGCAGTATTTT	CASSVGTSGSSSTDTQYF
NA	TRBV5-4	14	TRBJ2-2	NA	TGTGCCAGCAGCCCCGGGATTACCACCGGGGAGCTGTTTTTT	CASSPGITTGELFF
TRBD1	TRBV4-2	15	TRBJ1-3	NA	TGTGCCAGCAGCCACGGCAGGGGGAGCGGAAACACCATATATTTT	CASSHGRGSGNTIYF
TRBD2	TRBV20-1	16	TRBJ2-1	NA	TGCAGTGCTAGTGATTCGTCTAGCGGGGGGGCTAATGAGCAGTTCTTC	CSASDSSSGGANEQFF
TRBD2	TRBV7-2	15	TRBJ2-1	NA	TGTGCCAGCAGCCTTAGCGGGGGGGCTCACAATGAGCAGTTCTTC	CASSLSGGAHNEQFF